A single T cell receptor beta chain is shown here with its context. Trimming pared 4 bases from V and 3 bases from J, leaving 15 bases between. The V gene's germline CDR1 is LGHNA and CDR2 YSLEER. This CDR3 is built from 15 residues. This specimen belongs to a study of T cell changes during pregnancy in multiple sclerosis. Libraries were prepared by immunoSEQ multiplex PCR; TCRdb keeps only in-frame clonotypes and omits some of them. This sample has around 50,000 clones, with about 94% found just once. Sequenced here: CD8+ T cells from peripheral blood mononuclear cells, sampled in the first trimester of pregnancy. The V gene is TRBV4-3, the J gene TRBJ1-2; no firm D call. The TCR comes from a female donor with multiple sclerosis, enrolled in a pregnancy study. CDR3 sequence (DNA): TGCGCCAGCAGCCCACGCGAGGGAGGGCACTATGGCTACACCTTC. Protein sequence: CASSPREGGHYGYTF.